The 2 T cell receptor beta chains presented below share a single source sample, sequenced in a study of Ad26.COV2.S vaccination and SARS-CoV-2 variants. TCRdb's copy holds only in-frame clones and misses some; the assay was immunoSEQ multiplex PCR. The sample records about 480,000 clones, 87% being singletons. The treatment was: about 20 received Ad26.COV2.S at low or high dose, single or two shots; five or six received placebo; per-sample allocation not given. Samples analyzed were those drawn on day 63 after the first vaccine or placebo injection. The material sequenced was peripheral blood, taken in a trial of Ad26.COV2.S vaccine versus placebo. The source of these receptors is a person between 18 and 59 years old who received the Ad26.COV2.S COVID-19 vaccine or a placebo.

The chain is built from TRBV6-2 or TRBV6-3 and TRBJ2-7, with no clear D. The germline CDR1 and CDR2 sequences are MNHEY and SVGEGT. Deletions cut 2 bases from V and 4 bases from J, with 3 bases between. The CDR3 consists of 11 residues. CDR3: CASSYKYEQYF. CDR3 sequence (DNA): TGTGCCAGCAGTTACAAGTACGAGCAGTACTTC.

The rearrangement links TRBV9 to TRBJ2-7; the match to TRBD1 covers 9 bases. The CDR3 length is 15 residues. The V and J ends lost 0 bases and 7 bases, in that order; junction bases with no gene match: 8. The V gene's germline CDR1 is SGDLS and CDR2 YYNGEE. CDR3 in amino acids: CASSVGRDRVAEQYF. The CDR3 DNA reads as TGTGCCAGCAGCGTAGGCAGGGACAGGGTAGCGGAGCAGTACTTC. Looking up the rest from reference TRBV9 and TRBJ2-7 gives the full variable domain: DSGVTQTPKHLITATGQRVTLRCSPRSGDLSVYWYQQSLDQGLQFLIQYYNGEERAKGNILERFSAQQFPDLHSELNLSSLELGDSALYFCASSVGRDRVAEQYFGPGTRLTVT.